The 23 T cell receptor beta chains below were found in one sample sequenced in a study of blood T cell repertoires in COVID-19. Profiling relied on immunoSEQ multiplex PCR, and the TCRdb table lists in-frame clones only, not all of them. Of approximately 66,000 clones listed, around 84% are singletons. Sample: peripheral blood. These receptors were collected from a man aged 45-60 years with active COVID-19.

This clone was detected only a few times. This chain uses TRBV4-2 with TRBJ2-1; 9 positions match TRBD1. CDR1 and CDR2 from the germline V gene are LGHNA and YNFKEQ. The CDR3 sequence is 15 residues long. With V trimmed by 3 bases and J by 8 bases, 8 bases remained unmatched. CDR3: CASSQTGGRTDEQFF. In DNA form, the CDR3 reads TGTGCCAGCAGCCAGACAGGGGGGAGAACTGATGAGCAGTTCTTC.

The rearrangement links TRBV30 to TRBJ1-6, with 10 bases aligning to TRBD1. The germline V gene has CDR1 GTSNPN and CDR2 SVGIG (reference sequence). Trimming cost V 3 bases and J 8 bases; bases outside gene matches: 4. The CDR3 extends over 14 amino acids. The CDR3 protein is CAWSGTGVYSPLHF. The CDR3 region has the DNA TGTGCCTGGAGCGGGACAGGGGTGTATTCACCCCTCCACTTT.

The chain couples TRBV5-6 to TRBJ1-3; D is unresolved. Deletions cut 0 bases from V and 8 bases from J, with 12 bases between. This CDR3 has 14 amino acids. The germline V gene encodes CDR1 SGHDT and CDR2 YYEEEE. CDR3 region: CASSLVGPEDTIYF. The CDR3 region has the DNA TGTGCCAGCAGCTTGGTAGGTCCTGAGGACACCATATATTTT.

The chain uses TRBV5-4 and TRBJ1-1, with D possibly being TRBD1 (6 bases). The germline CDR1 and CDR2 sequences are SGHNT and YYREEE (reference sequence). The CDR3 is made up of 14 amino acids. With 4 bases removed from V and 2 bases from J, the gap between germline ends came to 12 bases. This chain's CDR3 is CASSLSGANTEAFF. The CDR3 nucleotides are TGTGCCAGCAGCCTATCAGGGGCCAACACTGAAGCTTTCTTT.

This clone occurred a few times. The genes are TRBV29-1 and TRBJ2-1, with D uncertain. Trimming cost V 2 bases and J 10 bases, with 6 bases left between them. The CDR3 is 10 amino acids. Germline-derived CDR1 and CDR2 are SQVTM and ANQGSEA. The CDR3 nucleotides are TGCAGCGTTGAAATACAGGAGCAGTTCTTC. This gives the protein CSVEIQEQFF.

V is TRBV6-5 and J is TRBJ2-3; the D gene is possibly TRBD1 (6 bases). Germline lookup yields CDR1 MNHEY and CDR2 SVGAGI. V was pared by 10 bases and J by 2 bases, with 16 bases between. The CDR3 is 14 residues long. The CDR3 sequence: CATQGSAYTDTQYF. The CDR3 bases are TGTGCCACCCAGGGGTCGGCCTACACAGATACGCAGTATTTT.

The rearrangement uses TRBV5-4 and TRBJ1-2; 9 bases fit TRBD1. Trimming removed 5 bases from V and 8 bases from J; junction bases left unmatched: 4. This CDR3 is built from 12 residues. Germline V gene lookup returns CDR1 SGHNT and CDR2 YYREEE (reference sequence). CDR3 region: CASRGQGDGYTF. As DNA, the CDR3 is TGTGCCAGCAGGGGACAGGGAGACGGCTACACCTTC.

V gene TRBV19 combines with J gene TRBJ2-1; 8 positions agree with TRBD1. The CDR3 totals 13 residues. Germline-derived CDR1 and CDR2 are LNHDA and SQIVND (reference sequence). Trimming removed 10 bases from V and 8 bases from J; junction bases left unmatched: 10. The CDR3 protein is CATSSGQGDEQFF. Here the CDR3 DNA reads TGTGCCACCTCCAGTGGACAGGGAGATGAGCAGTTCTTC.

This clone was seen a single time. The chain combines TRBV25-1 with TRBJ2-5, with 10 bases matching TRBD1. Unmatched junction bases numbered 8, after V lost 2 bases and J lost 5 bases. The germline gives CDR1 MGHDK, CDR2 SYGVNS. The CDR3 runs 16 residues. In nucleotides, the CDR3 is TGTGCCAGCAGTGAAGGGGGACAGGGGAATGCGGAGACCCAGTACTTC. It yields the protein CASSEGGQGNAETQYF.

This clone was recorded once. The gene calls are TRBV12-3 or TRBV12-4 and TRBJ2-1, with TRBD2 matching 7 bases. The CDR3 is 13 amino acids. The V and J ends lost 6 bases and 2 bases, in that order; junction bases with no gene match: 1. Written as DNA, the CDR3 is TGTGCCAGCAGGGGGGGGACCTACAATGAGCAGTTCTTC. Translation: CASRGGTYNEQFF.

This clone was seen a few times. The chain recombines TRBV24-1 with TRBJ2-6, with TRBD1 matching 7 bases. V was pared by 9 bases and J by 1 base, with 11 bases of the junction left unmatched. CDR3 length: 17 amino acids. The V gene's germline CDR1 is KGHDR and CDR2 SFDVKD. The CDR3 nucleotides are TGTGCCACCGGAAAGGGGGCGCGAGAATCTGGGGCCAACGTCCTGACTTTC. It yields the protein CATGKGARESGANVLTF.

This chain joins TRBV7-3 and TRBJ2-5; D call uncertain. CDR1 and CDR2 (germline): SGHTA, FQGTGA. CDR3 size: 13 residues. Trimming took off 4 bases at V and 4 bases at J, with 10 bases between the two ends. CDR3 sequence reads: CASSSGVGETQYF. The CDR3 nucleotides are TGTGCCAGCAGCTCGGGTGTTGGAGAGACCCAGTACTTC. The full variable domain, completed using reference TRBV7-3 and TRBJ2-5, is GAGVSQTPSNKVTEKGKYVELRCDPISGHTALYWYRQSLGQGPEFLIYFQGTGAADDSGLPNDRFFAVRPEGSVSTLKIQRTERGDSAVYLCASSSGVGETQYFGPGTRLLVL.

The chain employs TRBV5-6 and TRBJ1-5, with D unresolved. This CDR3 is built from 17 residues. From germline, CDR1 is SGHDT and CDR2 YYEEEE. Trimming shortened V by 3 bases and J by 0 bases, and 16 bases separated the two germline ends. The CDR3 DNA sequence: TGTGCCAGCAGCTCGACCGCCCGGGAATATAGCAATCAGCCCCAGCATTTT. Its translation is CASSSTAREYSNQPQHF. The whole variable domain, remainder taken from reference TRBV5-6 and TRBJ1-5, is DAGVTQSPTHLIKTRGQQVTLRCSPKSGHDTVSWYQQALGQGPQFIFQYYEEEERQRGNFPDRFSGHQFPNYSSELNVNALLLGDSALYLCASSSTAREYSNQPQHFGDGTRLSIL.

The genes are TRBV3-1 (or the pseudogene TRBV3-2) and TRBJ2-1, with 8 bases lining up with TRBD2. CDR1 and CDR2 (germline): LGHDT, YNNKEL (reference sequence). This CDR3 comprises 16 residues. The V gene end was trimmed by 5 bases and the J gene end by 6 bases; junction bases not matched to a gene: 12. In DNA form, the CDR3 reads TGTGCCAGCAGCAGATCGGGGGGGCAATCGCGCAATGAGCAGTTCTTC. This codes for CASSRSGGQSRNEQFF.

This chain joins TRBV27 and TRBJ1-1, with D possibly TRBD1 on 5 matching bases. CDR1 is MNHEY, CDR2 SMNVEV, per germline (reference sequence). Trimming took off 5 bases at V and 3 bases at J, with 22 bases between the two ends. The CDR3 has 17 amino acids. The CDR3 region has the DNA TGTGCCAGCAGTACCAGACAGATCGCAGCCAAGGACACTGAAGCTTTCTTT. Protein product: CASSTRQIAAKDTEAFF.

V usage is TRBV7-3 and J usage is TRBJ2-5; no clear D gene. Trimming removed 0 bases from V and 2 bases from J, with 4 bases in between. Germline CDR1 SGHTA, CDR2 FQGTGA. The CDR3 consists of 13 residues. CDR3 loop: CASSLTLQETQYF. The CDR3, as DNA: TGTGCCAGCAGCTTAACACTACAAGAGACCCAGTACTTC.

V and J are TRBV5-6 and TRBJ1-1, with D perhaps TRBD1 (5 bases). Trimming shortened V by 5 bases and J by 0 bases, and 14 bases separated the two germline ends. Germline V gene lookup returns CDR1 SGHDT and CDR2 YYEEEE. The CDR3 is 15 amino acids. The CDR3 is CASRKMKGVNTEAFF. In DNA form, the CDR3 reads TGTGCCAGCAGAAAGATGAAAGGGGTGAACACTGAAGCTTTCTTT.

The chain recombines TRBV7-8 with TRBJ1-2; D is ambiguous. The CDR3 totals 13 residues. Germline assignment: CDR1 SGHVS and CDR2 FQNEAQ. Trimming removed 6 bases at V and 4 bases at J, with 12 bases between. The CDR3 loop reads CASRGRTGYGYTF. The CDR3, as DNA: TGTGCCAGCAGAGGCAGGACTGGCTATGGCTACACCTTC. The variable domain in full, completed from reference TRBV7-8 and TRBJ1-2, reads GAGVSQSPRYKVAKRGQDVALRCDPISGHVSLFWYQQALGQGPEFLTYFQNEAQLDKSGLPSDRFFAERPEGSVSTLKIQRTQQEDSAVYLCASRGRTGYGYTFGSGTRLTVV.

The chain links TRBV9 to TRBJ1-1, with TRBD1 matching 7 bases. The germline gives CDR1 SGDLS, CDR2 YYNGEE. With V trimmed by 3 bases and J by 5 bases, 7 bases remained unmatched. The CDR3 sequence is 14 residues long. In DNA form, the CDR3 reads TGTGCCAGCAGCGCGACCGGGACAGTAACTGAAGCTTTCTTT. This encodes CASSATGTVTEAFF.

The chain employs TRBV19 and TRBJ2-3; TRBD2 matches 9 bases. This CDR3 is built from 15 residues. The ends lost 7 bases at V and 4 bases at J; junction bases unmatched: 9. The V gene's germline CDR1 is LNHDA and CDR2 SQIVND (reference sequence). CDR3 in DNA: TGTGCCAGTACAGCATCCGCGGGAGGGTCAGATACGCAGTATTTT. This gives the protein CASTASAGGSDTQYF.

This chain uses TRBV5-6 with TRBJ2-2; 9 nucleotides match TRBD2. V dropped 0 bases and J dropped 5; count of bases not matched to a gene: 2. Germline V gene sequence: CDR1 SGHDT, CDR2 YYEEEE. The CDR3 consists of 15 residues. The DNA for the CDR3 is TGTGCCAGCAGCTTGGCGACTAGCGGAACCGGGGAGCTGTTTTTT. It is translated as CASSLATSGTGELFF.

The V and J genes are TRBV11-3 and TRBJ2-7; perhaps TRBD1 as D (5 bases). Germline lookup yields CDR1 SGHNT and CDR2 YENEEA. This CDR3 region has 15 residues. The germline V and J ends were trimmed by 3 bases and 0 bases, with 12 bases remaining between them. The CDR3 reads CASSLRTSLSYEQYV. CDR3 coding DNA: TGTGCCAGCAGCTTGCGGACATCCCTCTCCTACGAGCAGTACGTC.

Concerning this clone: The identical CDR3 is also encoded by other nucleotide sequences in the sample. The gene calls are TRBV18 and TRBJ2-5; TRBD1 aligns across 9 bases. Trimming cost V 3 bases and J 4 bases; bases outside gene matches: 0. The CDR3 sequence is 13 residues long. Germline V lookup: CDR1 KGHSH, CDR2 LQKENI. The CDR3 bases are TGTGCCAGCTCACCGACAGGGGGAGAGACCCAGTACTTC. Amino acids: CASSPTGGETQYF.